A selection of T cell receptor beta chains follows, all from one sample in a study of cytomegalovirus exposure and HLA in healthy donors. Profiled with immunoSEQ multiplex PCR; TCRdb holds only in-frame clones, not every one. The sample shows about 160,000 clones, approximately 80% of them seen only once. The specimen sequenced was PBMCs. These receptors originate from a man aged 25-40 years in good health and CMV-seropositive. Each CDR3 is given with its conserved first and last residue. D genes are given only for firm matches. Size tells how often a clone was seen (once, few, many) or the class of an expanded clone, and some rows leave it out.

v_call: TRBV6-1; d_call: TRBD1; clone_size: few; j_call: TRBJ1-1; cdr3_aa: CASSEAPGTGANEAFF; cdr3_nt: TGTGCCAGCAGTGAAGCTCCCGGGACAGGGGCCAATGAAGCTTTCTTT
v_call: TRBV5-1; d_call: -; clone_size: -; j_call: TRBJ1-6; cdr3_aa: CASSSTGRGIPPLHF; cdr3_nt: TGCGCCAGCAGCTCTACGGGGCGGGGGATTCCACCCCTCCACTTT
v_call: TRBV6-5; d_call: -; clone_size: -; j_call: TRBJ2-5; cdr3_aa: CASSYALRETQYF; cdr3_nt: TGTGCCAGCAGTTACGCGCTGCGGGAGACCCAGTACTTC
v_call: TRBV19; d_call: -; clone_size: once; j_call: TRBJ1-2; cdr3_aa: CASSYAGYGYTF; cdr3_nt: TGTGCCAGTAGTTATGCGGGCTATGGCTACACCTTC
v_call: TRBV29-1; d_call: -; clone_size: -; j_call: TRBJ1-2; cdr3_aa: CSVEDFNYGYTF; cdr3_nt: TGCAGCGTTGAAGACTTTAACTATGGCTACACCTTC
v_call: TRBV6-6; d_call: TRBD1; clone_size: -; j_call: TRBJ2-2; cdr3_aa: CASSQGQGLIGGELFF; cdr3_nt: TGTGCCAGCAGCCAGGGACAGGGTCTTATTGGCGGGGAGCTGTTTTTT
v_call: TRBV30; d_call: TRBD1; clone_size: -; j_call: TRBJ1-6; cdr3_aa: CACTPGQSYNSPLHF; cdr3_nt: TGTGCCTGTACCCCGGGACAGTCCTATAATTCACCCCTCCACTTT
v_call: TRBV12-5; d_call: -; clone_size: -; j_call: TRBJ2-3; cdr3_aa: CASVKTVSTDTQYF; cdr3_nt: TGTGCTAGTGTCAAGACAGTCAGCACAGATACGCAGTATTTT
v_call: TRBV13; d_call: TRBD1; clone_size: -; j_call: TRBJ2-1; cdr3_aa: CASSRGDRVPYNEQFF; cdr3_nt: TGTGCCAGCAGCCGCGGGGACAGGGTCCCCTACAATGAGCAGTTCTTC
v_call: TRBV7-9; d_call: -; clone_size: -; j_call: TRBJ2-7; cdr3_aa: CASSRTRDTYEQYF; cdr3_nt: TGTGCCAGCAGTCGGACAAGGGATACCTACGAGCAGTACTTC
v_call: TRBV25-1; d_call: -; clone_size: -; j_call: TRBJ1-4; cdr3_aa: CASSEYISAGFSEKLFF; cdr3_nt: TGTGCCAGCAGTGAATATATCTCGGCAGGGTTTTCGGAAAAACTGTTTTTT
v_call: TRBV5-6; d_call: TRBD1; clone_size: few; j_call: TRBJ2-5; cdr3_aa: CASSPLQGASETQYF; cdr3_nt: TGTGCCAGCAGCCCGCTACAGGGGGCAAGCGAGACCCAGTACTTC
v_call: TRBV5-4; d_call: -; clone_size: -; j_call: TRBJ2-3; cdr3_aa: CASSAAVDYTQYF; cdr3_nt: TGTGCCAGCAGCGCGGCGGTGGATTATACGCAGTATTTT
v_call: TRBV7-2; d_call: TRBD2; clone_size: once; j_call: TRBJ2-5; cdr3_aa: CASSKRGLARETQYF; cdr3_nt: TGTGCCAGCAGCAAACGGGGACTAGCACGGGAGACCCAGTACTTC
v_call: TRBV4-1; d_call: TRBD1; clone_size: -; j_call: TRBJ1-3; cdr3_aa: CASSHPDRAGNTIYF; cdr3_nt: TGCGCCAGCAGCCACCCGGACAGGGCTGGAAACACCATATATTTT
v_call: TRBV28; d_call: -; clone_size: -; j_call: TRBJ2-7; cdr3_aa: CASSLYLGEGGEQYF; cdr3_nt: TGTGCCAGCAGTTTATACCTAGGCGAAGGGGGCGAGCAGTACTTC
v_call: TRBV4-3; d_call: -; clone_size: -; j_call: TRBJ1-4; cdr3_aa: CASSQRGGGEKLFF; cdr3_nt: TGCGCCAGCAGCCAACGGGGGGGAGGAGAAAAACTGTTTTTT
v_call: TRBV6-5; d_call: -; clone_size: -; j_call: TRBJ1-1; cdr3_aa: CASSYIVGANTEAFF; cdr3_nt: TGTGCCAGCAGTTACATAGTGGGGGCGAACACTGAAGCTTTCTTT
v_call: TRBV19; d_call: -; clone_size: -; j_call: TRBJ2-3; cdr3_aa: CASSIDKGVGTQYF; cdr3_nt: TGTGCCAGTAGTATAGATAAAGGGGTCGGTACGCAGTATTTT
v_call: TRBV19; d_call: TRBD1; clone_size: -; j_call: TRBJ1-5; cdr3_aa: CASSRLDRAGYSNQPQHF; cdr3_nt: TGTGCCAGTTCCCGCCTGGACAGGGCGGGGTATAGCAATCAGCCCCAGCATTTT
v_call: TRBV7-7; d_call: -; clone_size: -; j_call: TRBJ2-5; cdr3_aa: CASSLGRQETQYF; cdr3_nt: TGTGCCAGCAGCTTAGGGAGGCAAGAGACCCAGTACTTC
v_call: TRBV5-1; d_call: -; clone_size: -; j_call: TRBJ2-7; cdr3_aa: CASSLGRVSGEQYF; cdr3_nt: TGCGCCAGCAGCTTGGGACGGGTCTCGGGGGAGCAGTACTTC
v_call: TRBV7-8; d_call: TRBD1; clone_size: -; j_call: TRBJ1-2; cdr3_aa: CASSLGTGGGGYTF; cdr3_nt: TGTGCCAGCAGCTTAGGGACAGGGGGCGGTGGCTACACCTTC
v_call: TRBV6-5; d_call: -; clone_size: -; j_call: TRBJ1-2; cdr3_aa: CASSYSVQGGYTF; cdr3_nt: TGTGCCAGCAGTTATTCGGTACAGGGTGGCTACACCTTC
v_call: TRBV4-1; d_call: -; clone_size: few; j_call: TRBJ1-5; cdr3_aa: CASSEGPGEQPQHF; cdr3_nt: TGCGCCAGCAGCGAGGGCCCGGGCGAGCAGCCCCAGCATTTT
v_call: TRBV4-2; d_call: -; clone_size: few; j_call: TRBJ2-3; cdr3_aa: CASSQGRGRTDTQYF; cdr3_nt: TGTGCCAGCAGCCAAGGGAGGGGTCGGACAGATACGCAGTATTTT
v_call: TRBV2; d_call: -; clone_size: -; j_call: TRBJ2-5; cdr3_aa: CASSVEGEYQETQYF; cdr3_nt: TGTGCCAGCAGTGTGGAAGGAGAGTACCAAGAGACCCAGTACTTC
v_call: TRBV7-2; d_call: TRBD1; clone_size: -; j_call: TRBJ2-7; cdr3_aa: CASSPGQGEYEQYF; cdr3_nt: TGTGCCAGCAGCCCCGGACAGGGGGAGTACGAGCAGTACTTC
v_call: TRBV4-1; d_call: -; clone_size: -; j_call: TRBJ2-7; cdr3_aa: CASSQDIERSREQYF; cdr3_nt: TGCGCCAGCAGTCAAGATATAGAGCGTTCCCGGGAGCAGTACTTC
v_call: TRBV5-1; d_call: -; clone_size: -; j_call: TRBJ2-2; cdr3_aa: CASSQRNGGDRDTGELFF; cdr3_nt: TGCGCCAGCAGCCAAAGGAACGGGGGAGATAGGGACACCGGGGAGCTGTTTTTT
v_call: TRBV4-1; d_call: -; clone_size: -; j_call: TRBJ1-6; cdr3_aa: CASSQDNIDSPLHF; cdr3_nt: TGCGCCAGCAGCCAAGATAACATCGATTCACCCCTCCACTTT
v_call: TRBV7-3; d_call: -; clone_size: -; j_call: TRBJ1-1; cdr3_aa: CASSFTANTEAFF; cdr3_nt: TGTGCCAGCAGCTTCACAGCGAACACTGAAGCTTTCTTT
v_call: TRBV2; d_call: -; clone_size: once; j_call: TRBJ1-2; cdr3_aa: CASRGDSGVYYGYTF; cdr3_nt: TGTGCCAGCAGGGGGGACTCGGGGGTTTACTATGGCTACACCTTC
v_call: TRBV10-3; d_call: TRBD2; clone_size: -; j_call: TRBJ2-3; cdr3_aa: CAISVGGTSTDTQYF; cdr3_nt: TGTGCTATCAGTGTCGGGGGGACTAGCACAGATACGCAGTATTTT
v_call: TRBV4-1; d_call: -; clone_size: few; j_call: TRBJ2-7; cdr3_aa: CASSQSGTPYEQYF; cdr3_nt: TGCGCCAGCAGCCAATCGGGGACACCCTACGAGCAGTACTTC
v_call: TRBV5-6; d_call: TRBD1; clone_size: -; j_call: TRBJ2-7; cdr3_aa: CASSYTTGAINGDEQYF; cdr3_nt: TGTGCCAGCAGCTACACGACAGGGGCCATTAACGGAGACGAGCAGTACTTC
v_call: TRBV6-5; d_call: TRBD1; clone_size: -; j_call: TRBJ2-5; cdr3_aa: CASYQGAKETQYF; cdr3_nt: TGTGCCAGTTATCAGGGGGCGAAAGAGACCCAGTACTTC
v_call: TRBV28; d_call: TRBD1; clone_size: once; j_call: TRBJ2-6; cdr3_aa: CASSSGQGAAGANVLTF; cdr3_nt: TGTGCCAGCAGTTCGGGACAGGGGGCCGCTGGGGCCAACGTCCTGACTTTC
v_call: TRBV5-6; d_call: TRBD1; clone_size: -; j_call: TRBJ2-5; cdr3_aa: CASSPPGQKETQYF; cdr3_nt: TGTGCCAGCAGCCCGCCGGGACAGAAAGAGACCCAGTACTTC
v_call: TRBV5-6; d_call: -; clone_size: -; j_call: TRBJ2-7; cdr3_aa: CASRNGFSYEQYF; cdr3_nt: TGTGCCAGCAGAAACGGGTTTTCCTACGAGCAGTACTTC
v_call: TRBV7-9; d_call: -; clone_size: -; j_call: TRBJ1-4; cdr3_aa: CASSLETGTNEKLFF; cdr3_nt: TGTGCCAGCAGCTTAGAGACGGGAACTAATGAAAAACTGTTTTTT
v_call: TRBV6-1; d_call: -; clone_size: -; j_call: TRBJ2-3; cdr3_aa: CASSEAGDLGDTQYF; cdr3_nt: TGTGCCAGCAGTGAAGCGGGAGACCTGGGGGATACGCAGTATTTT
v_call: TRBV10-3; d_call: -; clone_size: -; j_call: TRBJ2-5; cdr3_aa: CAISESKVQGPLETQYF; cdr3_nt: TGTGCCATCAGTGAGTCGAAGGTTCAGGGGCCCCTCGAGACCCAGTACTTC
v_call: TRBV5-6; d_call: -; clone_size: -; j_call: TRBJ1-5; cdr3_aa: CASSLDRSNQPQHF; cdr3_nt: TGTGCCAGCAGCTTGGACAGAAGCAATCAGCCCCAGCATTTT
v_call: TRBV9; d_call: -; clone_size: -; j_call: TRBJ2-3; cdr3_aa: CASSVGTLHTDTQYF; cdr3_nt: TGTGCCAGCAGCGTAGGGACACTACACACAGATACGCAGTATTTT
v_call: TRBV5-5; d_call: -; clone_size: -; j_call: TRBJ2-3; cdr3_aa: CASSFSGSTDTQYF; cdr3_nt: TGTGCCAGCAGCTTCAGCGGGTCCACAGATACGCAGTATTTT
v_call: TRBV28; d_call: -; clone_size: -; j_call: TRBJ1-1; cdr3_aa: CASSLAGDTEAFF; cdr3_nt: TGTGCCAGCAGTCTAGCGGGGGACACTGAAGCTTTCTTT
v_call: TRBV19; d_call: TRBD1; clone_size: -; j_call: TRBJ1-2; cdr3_aa: CASSPWTGANYGYTF; cdr3_nt: TGTGCCAGTAGTCCCTGGACAGGGGCTAACTATGGCTACACCTTC
v_call: TRBV5-1; d_call: -; clone_size: -; j_call: TRBJ2-2; cdr3_aa: CASSRGRLFAGELFF; cdr3_nt: TGCGCCAGCAGTCGAGGCCGTTTATTCGCCGGGGAGCTGTTTTTT
v_call: TRBV21-1; d_call: -; clone_size: few; j_call: TRBJ1-5; cdr3_aa: CASSKGQGAAISPQHF; cdr3_nt: TGTGCCAGCAGCAAGGGACAGGGTGCAGCAATCAGCCCCCAGCATTTT
v_call: TRBV7-8; d_call: TRBD1; clone_size: -; j_call: TRBJ2-7; cdr3_aa: CASSPSRGQGREQYF; cdr3_nt: TGTGCCAGCAGCCCGAGCCGAGGACAGGGGAGAGAGCAGTACTTC
v_call: TRBV5-6; d_call: TRBD1; clone_size: -; j_call: TRBJ1-6; cdr3_aa: CASSLGGGDSPLHF; cdr3_nt: TGTGCCAGCAGCTTAGGAGGGGGCGATTCACCCCTCCACTTT
v_call: TRBV5-1; d_call: -; clone_size: few; j_call: TRBJ2-7; cdr3_aa: CASSPPEAGEQYF; cdr3_nt: TGCGCCAGCAGCCCACCTGAGGCCGGCGAGCAGTACTTC
v_call: TRBV10-2; d_call: -; clone_size: -; j_call: TRBJ1-2; cdr3_aa: CASSERGGYGYTF; cdr3_nt: TGCGCCAGCAGTGAACGCGGGGGGTATGGCTACACCTTC
v_call: TRBV5-1; d_call: TRBD1; clone_size: -; j_call: TRBJ2-5; cdr3_aa: CASRYTGTGAGETQYF; cdr3_nt: TGCGCCAGCAGGTACACCGGGACAGGGGCGGGAGAGACCCAGTACTTC
v_call: TRBV7-9; d_call: -; clone_size: -; j_call: TRBJ2-7; cdr3_aa: CASSFYTLSPLEQYF; cdr3_nt: TGTGCCAGCAGCTTTTACACCCTCTCCCCTCTCGAGCAGTACTTC
v_call: TRBV28; d_call: TRBD1; clone_size: -; j_call: TRBJ2-2; cdr3_aa: CASSLGSGQANTGELFF; cdr3_nt: TGTGCCAGCAGTTTAGGGAGCGGACAGGCGAACACCGGGGAGCTGTTTTTT